This record looks at one TCR beta chain sequence and its context. Its antigen is currently unknown. The data are from a study of blood T cells in healthy people across ages. Study context: Template switching captured about one barcoded beta molecule per two T cells. Broader study findings: Roughly linearly, TCR beta diversity per million T cells fell as age increased.

Germline V gene data show CDR1 as MNHNS and CDR2 as SASEGT. Trimming pared 8 bases from V and 6 bases from J, leaving 25 bases between. CDR3 length: 17 amino acids. The authors ran a second PCR of 7 to 11 cycles using a sample-barcoded 5' primer and a J-beta primer mix. Each cDNA molecule was tagged by a template-switch adaptor with 12 random nucleotides. TCRdb re-called the 5' RACE reads through MiXCR, storing one row per CDR3 protein. This repertoire shows approximately 940,000 distinct CDR3 sequences, around 49% found once; its top ten account for 13%. The chain combines TRBV6-1 with TRBJ2-2, with D possibly matching TRBD2 (7 bases). Sequencing input: blood. This receptor was identified in a man younger than 45 in good health. Here the CDR3 DNA reads TGTGCCAGCGGAGAAAGAGGGGGGGCGGTATCGGCCGGGGAGCTGTTTTTT. Amino acids: CASGERGGAVSAGELFF.